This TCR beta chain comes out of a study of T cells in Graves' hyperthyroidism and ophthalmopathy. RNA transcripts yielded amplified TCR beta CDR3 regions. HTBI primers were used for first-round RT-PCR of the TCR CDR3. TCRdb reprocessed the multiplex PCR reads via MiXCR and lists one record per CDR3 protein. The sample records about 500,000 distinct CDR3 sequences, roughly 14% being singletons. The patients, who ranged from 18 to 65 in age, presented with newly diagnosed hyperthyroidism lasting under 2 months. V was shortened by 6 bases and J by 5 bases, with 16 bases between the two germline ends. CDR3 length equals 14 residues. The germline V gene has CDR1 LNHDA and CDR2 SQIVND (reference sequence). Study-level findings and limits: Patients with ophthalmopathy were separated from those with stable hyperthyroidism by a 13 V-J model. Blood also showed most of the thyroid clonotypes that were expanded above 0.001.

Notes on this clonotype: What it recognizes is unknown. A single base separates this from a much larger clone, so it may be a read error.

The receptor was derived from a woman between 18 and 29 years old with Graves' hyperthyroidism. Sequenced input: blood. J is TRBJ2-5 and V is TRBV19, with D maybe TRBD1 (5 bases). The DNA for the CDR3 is TGTGCCAGTAGCACGCTAGGGGAATTGGAGACCCAGTACTTC. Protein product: CASSTLGELETQYF.